The sequence of this T cell receptor (beta chain) was determined in a study of blood T cell repertoires in COVID-19. Study at large: Both acute and convalescent COVID-19 samples were obtained from the United States, Italy and Spain. From T cells, B-cell-depleted T cells, or PBMCs came the material, which was cDNA or gDNA.

Authors' methods: The authors estimated nucleated cell counts from reference gene primer amplification. Using immunoSEQ multiplex PCR, the repertoire was profiled, and TCRdb retains in-frame clones only, with some absent. V and J calls and clone size come straight from that table; D and trimming were deduced from the DNA. This sample has some 130,000 clones, with over 75% found just once. The sequenced sample consisted of peripheral blood. The source of this sequence is a man between 65 and 80 years old with active COVID-19.

The CDR3 region has the DNA TGTGCCACCAGTGCCGCACTAGCGGGTGCGGGCAATGAGCAGTTCTTC. It specifies CATSAALAGAGNEQFF. The chain uses TRBV24-1 and TRBJ2-1, with TRBD2 matching over 9 bases. This CDR3 region has 16 residues. CDR1 and CDR2 (germline): KGHDR, SFDVKD. V was clipped by 5 bases and J by 6 bases; unmatched bases: 10.